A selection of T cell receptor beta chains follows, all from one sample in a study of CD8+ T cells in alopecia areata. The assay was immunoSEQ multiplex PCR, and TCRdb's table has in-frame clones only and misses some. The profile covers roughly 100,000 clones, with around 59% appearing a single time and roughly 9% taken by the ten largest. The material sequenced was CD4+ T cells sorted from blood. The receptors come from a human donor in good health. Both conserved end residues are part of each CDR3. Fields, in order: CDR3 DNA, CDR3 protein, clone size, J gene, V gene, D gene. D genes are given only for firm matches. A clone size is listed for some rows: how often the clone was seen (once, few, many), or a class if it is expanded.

cdr3_nt: TGTGCCGGTATTCGGGGGTCTGGCTACACCTTC
cdr3_aa: CAGIRGSGYTF
clone_size: NA
j_call: TRBJ1-2
v_call: TRBV30
d_call: NA

cdr3_nt: TGTGCCAGCAGTTTTGAGGGGGGCACAGATACGCAGTATTTT
cdr3_aa: CASSFEGGTDTQYF
clone_size: NA
j_call: TRBJ2-3
v_call: TRBV28
d_call: NA

cdr3_nt: TGTGCCAGCAGCTTACTTGGAGAGACCCAGTACTTC
cdr3_aa: CASSLLGETQYF
clone_size: NA
j_call: TRBJ2-5
v_call: TRBV7-2
d_call: NA

cdr3_nt: TGCAGCGTCCAACAGGGACTGGGCAACGAGCAGTACTTC
cdr3_aa: CSVQQGLGNEQYF
clone_size: NA
j_call: TRBJ2-7
v_call: TRBV29-1
d_call: NA

cdr3_nt: TGTGCCAGCTCGGGCGGAGAGCGGTTAAATCAGCCCCAGCATTTT
cdr3_aa: CASSGGERLNQPQHF
clone_size: NA
j_call: TRBJ1-5
v_call: TRBV18
d_call: NA

cdr3_nt: TGTGCCAGCAACGAAGGGGCCTCTAGCACAGATACGCAGTATTTT
cdr3_aa: CASNEGASSTDTQYF
clone_size: few
j_call: TRBJ2-3
v_call: TRBV7-2
d_call: NA

cdr3_nt: TGTGCCTGGAGTAGAGGGACAGGGGCTGAAGCTTTCTTT
cdr3_aa: CAWSRGTGAEAFF
clone_size: NA
j_call: TRBJ1-1
v_call: TRBV30
d_call: TRBD1

cdr3_nt: TGTGCCAGCAGCGCGGACGTCACCAAAAACATTCAGTACTTC
cdr3_aa: CASSADVTKNIQYF
clone_size: NA
j_call: TRBJ2-4
v_call: TRBV5-6
d_call: NA

cdr3_nt: TGTGCCAGCAGTCCACGGGACATCTCCTACGAGCAGTACTTC
cdr3_aa: CASSPRDISYEQYF
clone_size: NA
j_call: TRBJ2-7
v_call: TRBV27
d_call: NA

cdr3_nt: TGTGCCAGCAGTTATTCGGGGAGGGCAAATTCACCCCTCCACTTT
cdr3_aa: CASSYSGRANSPLHF
clone_size: NA
j_call: TRBJ1-6
v_call: TRBV6-5
d_call: NA

cdr3_nt: TGCGCCAGCATCGTTCCTCAGGGAGAGACCCAGTACTTC
cdr3_aa: CASIVPQGETQYF
clone_size: few
j_call: TRBJ2-5
v_call: TRBV10-2
d_call: NA

cdr3_nt: TGCGCCAGCAGCTACGGACAGGGGGCGAGTCAGCCCCAGCATTTT
cdr3_aa: CASSYGQGASQPQHF
clone_size: NA
j_call: TRBJ1-5
v_call: TRBV5-1
d_call: TRBD1

cdr3_nt: TGCAGCGGGGCGAATCCATATTCAGATACGCAGTATTTT
cdr3_aa: CSGANPYSDTQYF
clone_size: NA
j_call: TRBJ2-3
v_call: TRBV29-1
d_call: NA

cdr3_nt: TGTGCCAGCGGCCACAGCGGGGGGGCGACAGATACGCAGTATTTT
cdr3_aa: CASGHSGGATDTQYF
clone_size: NA
j_call: TRBJ2-3
v_call: TRBV6-5
d_call: TRBD2

cdr3_nt: TGTGCCAGCTCACCCGCGACAGGACCCTCCTCTGGAAACACCATATATTTT
cdr3_aa: CASSPATGPSSGNTIYF
clone_size: NA
j_call: TRBJ1-3
v_call: TRBV18
d_call: NA